A selection of T cell receptor beta chains follows, all from one sample in a study of T cells in Graves' hyperthyroidism and ophthalmopathy. TCRdb re-derived calls from the multiplex PCR reads in MiXCR, one entry per CDR3 protein. The sample shows 300,000 to 450,000 distinct CDR3 sequences, 17% of them seen only once. The sequenced sample was blood. These receptors originate from a woman in her 30s with Graves' hyperthyroidism that later progressed to Graves' ophthalmopathy. Each CDR3 is given with its conserved first and last residue. The D gene is left open where the match is weak. Some rows have no size entry. The others give once, few or many, or a class for an expanded clone.

j_call	d_call	clone_size	v_call	cdr3_nt	cdr3_aa
TRBJ2-4	NA	few	TRBV19	TGTGCCAGCGAAACAGGTTACATTCAGTACTTC	CASETGYIQYF
TRBJ2-7	TRBD2	few	TRBV3-1	TGTGCCAGCAGCCAAGAGGGAACTAGCGGATCCTACGAGCAGTACTTC	CASSQEGTSGSYEQYF
TRBJ2-2	TRBD1	NA	TRBV29-1	TGCAGCGCTACTGACGGACAGGGGGGGTACACCAACGGGGAGCTGTTTTTT	CSATDGQGGYTNGELFF
TRBJ2-7	NA	many	TRBV20-1	TGCAGTGCTAGTTCTCGACAGGGGGCTAGCGGGATATCCCACGAGCAGTACTTC	CSASSRQGASGISHEQYF
TRBJ2-5	NA	NA	TRBV29-1	TGCAGCGTTGTTTGGGGGCGAACTTCCCAAGAGACCCAGTACTTC	CSVVWGRTSQETQYF
TRBJ1-2	NA	NA	TRBV7-8	TGTGCCAGCAGCTTAGAGGGCTCAGACAACTATGGCTACACCTTC	CASSLEGSDNYGYTF
TRBJ1-2	NA	many	TRBV11-3	TGTGCCAGCAGCTTAGATGGGGGTGGCTACACCTTC	CASSLDGGGYTF
TRBJ2-1	NA	NA	TRBV27	TGTGCCAGCAGTTTTAAGGGGCGGGAGCAGTTCTTC	CASSFKGREQFF
TRBJ1-2	NA	many	TRBV7-9	TGTGCCAGCAGCTTAGCGGGCGAGAACTATGGCTACACCTTC	CASSLAGENYGYTF
TRBJ1-1	TRBD1	many	TRBV9	TGTGCCAGCAGCGTGGACAGGGGGAACGTTGACGCTGAAGCTTTCTTT	CASSVDRGNVDAEAFF
TRBJ1-3	NA	many	TRBV10-3	TGTGCCATCAGTGACGCAGCTGGCTCTGGAAACACCATATATTTT	CAISDAAGSGNTIYF
TRBJ1-1	TRBD1	few	TRBV25-1	TGTGCCAGCACTCCAACAGGGGTACGGACTGAAGCTTTCTTT	CASTPTGVRTEAFF
TRBJ2-5	NA	many	TRBV20-1	TGCAGTGCTAGCGGTACTGTGGGGATACGTGAGACCCAGTACTTC	CSASGTVGIRETQYF
TRBJ1-2	TRBD1	many	TRBV19	TGTGCCAGTAGTAGGGAAAGGACAGGATCCGGCTACACCTTC	CASSRERTGSGYTF
TRBJ2-1	TRBD2	few	TRBV18	TGTGCCAGCTCACCGGTGGCGGGAGGGAAGGGTGAGCAGTTCTTC	CASSPVAGGKGEQFF
TRBJ1-2	TRBD1	few	TRBV4-2	TGTGCCAGCAGCCAAGAACCAGGGGGTGGTTATGGCTACACCTTC	CASSQEPGGGYGYTF
TRBJ2-7	NA	NA	TRBV5-6	TGTGCCAGCAGCTTTGGTGGCAACTCCTACGAGCAGTACTTC	CASSFGGNSYEQYF
TRBJ1-1	NA	few	TRBV11-2	TGTGCCAGCAGCTTCCCCTATTCCACTGAAGCTTTCTTT	CASSFPYSTEAFF
TRBJ1-2	NA	many	TRBV10-3	TGTGCCATCAGTGAGGGTCAGGAAGTCTATGGCTACACCTTC	CAISEGQEVYGYTF
TRBJ2-1	NA	many	TRBV28	TGTGCCAGCAGACCGGCTGGTCCTACAGGAACTTACAATGAGCAGTTCTTC	CASRPAGPTGTYNEQFF
TRBJ1-5	NA	few	TRBV7-3	TGTGCCAGGACAGTTCATCAGCCCCAGCATTTT	CARTVHQPQHF
TRBJ1-2	NA	many	TRBV14	TGTGCCAGCAGCCCGAGGGCGATGGGAAGGGATGGTGGCTACACCTTC	CASSPRAMGRDGGYTF
TRBJ1-4	NA	many	TRBV7-8	TGTGCCAGCAGTCCGATCAGAGGACAGTACGAAAAACTGTTTTTT	CASSPIRGQYEKLFF
TRBJ2-2	NA	many	TRBV15	TGTGCCACCAGCAGAGGTGGAGCCGGGGAGCTGTTTTTT	CATSRGGAGELFF
TRBJ2-3	NA	NA	TRBV10-3	TGTGCCATCAGTGAGTTTACTGACTATACGCAGTATTTT	CAISEFTDYTQYF
TRBJ2-3	TRBD1	many	TRBV28	TGTGCCAGCAGTCCCGATTACAGGGGGCTCGTTCGGACAGATACGCAGTATTTT	CASSPDYRGLVRTDTQYF
TRBJ2-2	NA	many	TRBV28	TGTGCCAGCAGTTCCCGCAGAGGGGAGCTGTTTTTT	CASSSRRGELFF
TRBJ1-4	NA	few	TRBV4-1	TGCGCCAGCAGCCAAGTGGGTACAACTAATGAAAAACTGTTTTTT	CASSQVGTTNEKLFF
TRBJ2-1	NA	NA	TRBV7-7	TGTGCTAGCAGCTTAGTCTCTAGCGCCTACAATGAGCAGTTCTTC	CASSLVSSAYNEQFF
TRBJ1-1	NA	many	TRBV4-1	TGCGCCAGCAGCCAAGATCGAGGAGGGCTCGAAGCTTTCTTT	CASSQDRGGLEAFF
TRBJ2-7	NA	many	TRBV3-1	TGTGCCAGCAGCCAATCCCACGAGCAGTACTTC	CASSQSHEQYF
TRBJ1-4	NA	few	TRBV4-1	TGCGCCAGCAGCCAAATCGGGCTCTCGACTGAAAAACTGTTTTTT	CASSQIGLSTEKLFF
TRBJ2-2	TRBD2	many	TRBV3-1	TGTGCCAGCAGCCAATTCCGCGGACTAGCGGGAGTTGAATTATCCACCGGGGAGCTGTTTTTT	CASSQFRGLAGVELSTGELFF
TRBJ2-7	NA	many	TRBV20-1	TGCAGTGCCCCCCGTAAGGGATTTAGTTCGGTGGCCGAGCAGTACTTC	CSAPRKGFSSVAEQYF
TRBJ2-3	TRBD2	NA	TRBV27	TGTGCCAGCAGCGTAGCGGGAGGGGTAGATACGCAGTATTTT	CASSVAGGVDTQYF
TRBJ2-1	TRBD2	many	TRBV5-1	TGCGCCAGCAGCTTGGCTCTAGCGGGAGGGCCGTGGAATGAGCAGTTCTTC	CASSLALAGGPWNEQFF
TRBJ2-2	TRBD1	many	TRBV6-5	TGTGCCAGCAGTTACTCAGGGGGCGTCACCGGGGAGCTGTTTTTT	CASSYSGGVTGELFF
TRBJ2-1	TRBD1	many	TRBV10-3	TGTGCCATAACGACAGGGAGCTCCTACAATGAGCAGTTCTTC	CAITTGSSYNEQFF
TRBJ2-5	NA	many	TRBV20-1	TGCAGTGCTAGTACTGACCTAGGAACGGGGCCACAAGAGACCCAGTACTTC	CSASTDLGTGPQETQYF
TRBJ1-5	NA	many	TRBV12-3/TRBV12-4	TGTGCCAGCACCGACACCGGGATTCTGCATTTT	CASTDTGILHF
TRBJ1-2	TRBD1	many	TRBV5-1	TGCGCCAGCAGCGGGACAGGGGGACTTTACACCTTC	CASSGTGGLYTF